A selection of T cell receptor beta chains follows, all from one sample in a study of T cell responses to AZD1222 COVID-19 vaccine. Libraries were prepared by immunoSEQ multiplex PCR; TCRdb keeps only in-frame clonotypes and omits some of them. The data show under 130,000 clones, with just under 95% seen just once and about 2.2% held by the top ten. The sequencing used peripheral blood, collected on day 0 of AZD1222 vaccination. The receptors stem from an adult in good health. The CDR3 runs from the conserved cysteine through the conserved F or W. Fields, in order: V gene, clone size, D gene, J gene, CDR3 DNA, CDR3 protein. The D gene is left open where the match is weak. Expanded clones are given a class, and other clones once, few, many or no size at all.

TRBV5-6	-	TRBD1	TRBJ1-2	TGTGCCAGCAGCCAGACAGGGGCCTATGGCTACACCTTC	CASSQTGAYGYTF
TRBV19	-	-	TRBJ1-1	TGTGCCACGTCCCACGGGACTGAAGCTTTCTTT	CATSHGTEAFF
TRBV28	-	TRBD1	TRBJ2-5	TGTGCCAGCAGTCCCCGGACAGGGAGACTTTGGGAGACCCAGTACTTC	CASSPRTGRLWETQYF
TRBV19	-	-	TRBJ1-5	TGTGCCAGTAGTTCTCAGGGGAGGGATCAGCCCCAGCATTTT	CASSSQGRDQPQHF
TRBV3-1/TRBV3-2	-	-	TRBJ1-2	TGTGCCAGCAGCCAAGACTCCGGGCTAAGTGGCTACACCTTC	CASSQDSGLSGYTF
TRBV11-2	-	TRBD1	TRBJ2-1	TGTGCCAGCAGCTTAATGGGACAGGACTACAATGAGCAGTTCTTC	CASSLMGQDYNEQFF
TRBV25-1	-	TRBD1	TRBJ2-5	TGTGCCAGCAGTGAATCGAAGGCAGGGGGCGGAGAGACCCAGTACTTC	CASSESKAGGGETQYF
TRBV5-4	-	-	TRBJ1-4	TGTGCCAGCAGCTTGTTGGGGTCGGGTGAAAAACTGTTTTTT	CASSLLGSGEKLFF
TRBV5-8	-	-	TRBJ2-7	TGTGCCAGCAGCCGGACCGTCTTCTACGAGCAGTACTTC	CASSRTVFYEQYF
TRBV9	-	TRBD1	TRBJ1-1	TGTGCCAGCAGCACGGGGGACAGGGACACTGAAGCTTTCTTT	CASSTGDRDTEAFF
TRBV7-2	-	TRBD2	TRBJ2-7	TGTGCCAGCAGCTCCGCTAGCGGGAGGGCCGGAGAGCAGTACTTC	CASSSASGRAGEQYF
TRBV7-2	-	-	TRBJ1-3	TGTGCCAGCAGCTTAACGAACGCGGGCAGTGGAAACACCATATATTTT	CASSLTNAGSGNTIYF
TRBV7-2	-	TRBD2	TRBJ2-2	TGTGCCAGCAGCGTCAAGGGAGGGGCCGGGGAGCTGTTTTTT	CASSVKGGAGELFF
TRBV25-1	-	-	TRBJ1-2	TGTGCCAGCAGTGAATATGGGACGGAGTTTAGGGGCTACACCTTC	CASSEYGTEFRGYTF
TRBV5-1	once	TRBD1	TRBJ1-2	TGCGCCAGCAGCTTGGGGGACAGCACTAACTATGGCTACACCTTC	CASSLGDSTNYGYTF
TRBV4-3	-	-	TRBJ1-1	TGCGCCAGCAGCCAAGATGGAAGGGGGGTGACTGAAGCTTTCTTT	CASSQDGRGVTEAFF
TRBV2	-	-	TRBJ2-7	TGTGCCAGCAGTGAAAGAACAGGTACCTACGAGCAGTACTTC	CASSERTGTYEQYF
TRBV11-2	-	-	TRBJ1-3	TGTGCCAGCAGCCGAGGGGCCGGCCCTGGAAACACCATATATTTT	CASSRGAGPGNTIYF
TRBV7-3	-	-	TRBJ1-1	TGTGCCAGCGGGCGGGATATGAACACTGAAGCTTTCTTT	CASGRDMNTEAFF
TRBV4-2	-	TRBD2	TRBJ2-7	TGTGCCAGCAGCCCCGAAGGACTAGCGGACTCCTACGAGCAGTACTTC	CASSPEGLADSYEQYF
TRBV6-4	-	TRBD1	TRBJ2-3	TGTGCCAGCAGCCGAGAACAGGGGGATACGCAGTATTTT	CASSREQGDTQYF
TRBV4-1	-	TRBD1	TRBJ1-4	TGCGCCAGCAGCCAACCCCGGGACAGGGCAAATGAAAAACTGTTTTTT	CASSQPRDRANEKLFF
TRBV6-5	-	-	TRBJ1-5	TGTGCCAGCATCTGGGGGGCCAATCAGCCCCAGCATTTT	CASIWGANQPQHF
TRBV2	-	-	TRBJ2-3	TGTGCCAGCAATTTTTTAGCCGATACGCAGTATTTT	CASNFLADTQYF
TRBV5-6	-	-	TRBJ1-2	TGTGCCAGCAGCTTGGAAGGAGGCTACACCTTC	CASSLEGGYTF
TRBV6-4	-	TRBD1	TRBJ1-1	TGTGCCAGCAGGGGACAGGCCGCGGACACTGAAGCTTTCTTT	CASRGQAADTEAFF
TRBV2	once	-	TRBJ1-2	TGTGCCAGCACCCCCCAGGGTAGCTATGGCTACACCTTC	CASTPQGSYGYTF
TRBV9	-	-	TRBJ1-3	TGTGCCAGCAGCGTAGCACAGGGTGATGGAAACACCATATATTTT	CASSVAQGDGNTIYF
TRBV5-1	-	-	TRBJ1-1	TGCGCCAGCAGCTCGGATCCGAGCACTGAAGCTTTCTTT	CASSSDPSTEAFF
TRBV5-1	-	-	TRBJ2-5	TGCGCCAGCAGCTTGGCGGGAAGCCAAGAGACCCAGTACTTC	CASSLAGSQETQYF
TRBV18	-	TRBD1	TRBJ1-1	TGTGCCAGCTCACCTGAACAGGGGGCTCGGACGACTTTCTTT	CASSPEQGARTTFF
TRBV6-5	-	-	TRBJ1-1	TGTGCCAGCAGTAGGGGGTACTCTGAAGCTTTCTTT	CASSRGYSEAFF
TRBV5-1	-	-	TRBJ1-1	TGCGCCAGCAGCGACGAGGACAGAGATGAAGCTTTCTTT	CASSDEDRDEAFF
TRBV4-1	-	TRBD1	TRBJ1-1	TGCGCCAGCAGCCGAGCGACAGGGGAAAACACTGAAGCTTTCTTT	CASSRATGENTEAFF
TRBV29-1	-	-	TRBJ1-1	TGCAGCGGATGGAACACTGAAGCTTTCTTT	CSGWNTEAFF
TRBV19	-	-	TRBJ1-2	TGTGCCAGTAGTGAGACAGTATATGGCTACACCTTC	CASSETVYGYTF
TRBV4-1	-	-	TRBJ2-1	TGCGCCAGCAGCCCAGGGGCTTCTGGGACTAAAAGACCCCCGTTCTTC	CASSPGASGTKRPPFF
TRBV6-4	few	TRBD2	TRBJ2-3	TGTGCCAGCAGTGTCGGGGGGGACCCAGATACGCAGTATTTT	CASSVGGDPDTQYF
TRBV29-1	-	TRBD2	TRBJ2-1	TGCAGCGTTGACAGACTAGCGGACAATGAGCAGTTCTTC	CSVDRLADNEQFF
TRBV19	-	-	TRBJ2-1	TGTGCCAGTAGTACTCTAAGCGGGCAGTCCAATGAGCAGTTCTTC	CASSTLSGQSNEQFF
TRBV2	-	TRBD1	TRBJ1-3	TGTGCCAGCAGTGACAACAGGGGTCCAACCCTTCGAGGAAACACCATATATTTT	CASSDNRGPTLRGNTIYF
TRBV2	-	TRBD1	TRBJ1-4	TGTGCCAGCAGGGACAGGGGGCGCTCAGGTGAAAAACTGTTTTTT	CASRDRGRSGEKLFF
TRBV4-3	-	-	TRBJ1-3	TGCGCCAGCAGCCAAGTACCGGAGACCTCTGGAAACACCATATATTTT	CASSQVPETSGNTIYF
TRBV6-4	-	-	TRBJ1-4	TGTGCCACCGATGACGGAAACACTAATGAAAAACTGTTTTTT	CATDDGNTNEKLFF
TRBV6-5	-	TRBD2	TRBJ2-2	TGTGCCAGCATGGCTGGGACTAGCAACACCGGGGAGCTGTTTTTT	CASMAGTSNTGELFF
TRBV10-3	-	-	TRBJ2-1	TGTGCCATCAGTGGCGTCCGGGAAGAATACAATGAGCAGTTCTTC	CAISGVREEYNEQFF
TRBV7-8	-	-	TRBJ1-3	TGTGCCAGCAGCTTAGTGGGGGGGGCAGTCTCAACTGGAAACACCATATATTTT	CASSLVGGAVSTGNTIYF
TRBV6-2/TRBV6-3	-	TRBD1	TRBJ1-1	TGTGCCAGCAGTCAAAACCTACAGGGGGGTGCTGAAGCTTTCTTT	CASSQNLQGGAEAFF
TRBV7-9	-	-	TRBJ1-6	TGTGCCAGCATGGGATTTGGGAAAGGCGGAGATAATTCACCCCTCCACTTT	CASMGFGKGGDNSPLHF
TRBV14	-	-	TRBJ2-4	TGTGCCAGCAGCCTGACGGACAGCGTAGCCAAAAACATTCAGTACTTC	CASSLTDSVAKNIQYF
TRBV18	-	-	TRBJ1-1	TGTGCCAGCTCACCCCGCAAAGTGGGAATGAACACTGAAGCTTTCTTT	CASSPRKVGMNTEAFF
TRBV11-3	-	-	TRBJ1-2	TGTGCCAGCAGCCCAGGGGTTTTTCATGGCTACACCTTC	CASSPGVFHGYTF